One sample yielded the 9 T cell receptor beta chains listed below, sequenced in a study of radiation and T cells in renal cell carcinoma. Assay: immunoSEQ multiplex PCR; the TCRdb copy retains only in-frame clones and omits some. The data contain around 9,000 clones, less than 70% of them singletons. Documented treatment: treatment-naive control, cytoreductive nephrectomy. Here the sequenced sample was tumor tissue, taken from a patient whose treatment was nephrectomy without radiotherapy. The receptors here all came from a man between 60 and 75 years old with renal cell carcinoma.

V usage is TRBV5-6 and J usage is TRBJ1-2, with D unclear. The CDR3 runs to 12 residues. The germline V and J ends were trimmed by 2 bases and 6 bases, with 8 bases remaining between them. Germline values: CDR1 SGHDT, CDR2 YYEEEE. The CDR3 nucleotides are TGTGCCAGCAGCTTTGGAGTCGATGGCTACACCTTC. It yields the protein CASSFGVDGYTF.

This clone is judged medium-sized (0.01 to 0.1%). The V call is TRBV5-6, the J call TRBJ2-6; D may match TRBD1 or TRBD2 (5 bases each). The ends were cut back, 0 bases at V and 3 bases at J, with 7 bases in the middle. The CDR3 runs to 15 residues. Germline assignment: CDR1 SGHDT and CDR2 YYEEEE. The CDR3 region has the DNA TGTGCCAGCAGCTTGGCAGGGAGTGGGGCCAACGTCCTGACTTTC. Amino acid sequence: CASSLAGSGANVLTF.

The DNA of the CDR3 is TGCGCCAGCAGCATGGGCCCCATTTACGAGCAGTACTTC. This encodes CASSMGPIYEQYF. The rearrangement uses TRBV5-1 and TRBJ2-7; D remains unclear. V was trimmed by 4 bases and J by 4 bases, leaving 12 bases between them. Germline V CDR1 and CDR2: SGHRS, YFSETQ. The CDR3 runs to 13 residues.

This clone was observed a single time. This chain joins TRBV5-1 and TRBJ2-5; D gene unclear. The CDR3 runs to 13 residues. V was trimmed by 2 bases and J by 2 bases, leaving 7 bases between them. Per germline, CDR1 SGHRS and CDR2 YFSETQ. CDR3 sequence: CASSFVVQETQYF. The CDR3 DNA reads as TGCGCCAGCAGCTTTGTAGTGCAAGAGACCCAGTACTTC.

This sequence joins TRBV7-2 and TRBJ2-1; no clear D. Trimming left V 5 bases short and J 6 bases short, with 8 bases between. CDR3 length equals 12 residues. The germline CDR1 and CDR2 sequences are SGHTA and FQGNSA. The CDR3 DNA is TGTGCCAGCAGCCCCCAAGGCAATGAGCAGTTCTTC. As protein: CASSPQGNEQFF.

The chain employs TRBV30 and TRBJ1-2; 10 bases match TRBD1. The CDR3 sequence is 13 residues long. Germline-derived CDR1 and CDR2 are GTSNPN and SVGIG (reference sequence). V shed 2 bases and J 8 bases; nucleotides not matched to a gene: 5. This CDR3 is CAWSRDRGGGYTF. CDR3 nucleotide sequence: TGTGCCTGGAGTAGGGACAGGGGTGGGGGCTACACCTTC. Using reference TRBV30 and TRBJ1-2 for the parts outside the CDR3, the full variable domain is SQTIHQWPATLVQPVGSPLSLECTVEGTSNPNLYWYRQAAGRGLQLLFYSVGIGQISSEVPQNLSASRPQDRQFILSSKKLLLSDSGFYLCAWSRDRGGGYTFGSGTRLTVV.

The J gene is TRBJ2-7, the V gene TRBV30; 8 positions agree with TRBD1. J gave up 5 bases and V 7 bases, and 19 bases lay outside the gene matches. Germline CDR1 is GTSNPN and CDR2 is SVGIG (reference sequence). The CDR3 covers 16 residues. DNA for the CDR3: TGTGCCTACACAAAGGGACTCGGACAGGGCATCGACGAGCAGTACTTC. Protein: CAYTKGLGQGIDEQYF.

The chain joins TRBV30 to TRBJ2-3, with D maybe TRBD2 (5 bases). In germline, CDR1 is GTSNPN, CDR2 SVGIG (reference sequence). The ends were cut back, 0 bases at V and 2 bases at J, with 9 bases in the middle. The CDR3 runs to 14 residues. The DNA of the CDR3 is TGTGCCTGGAGTGTATCGACTAACACAGATACGCAGTATTTT. Protein product: CAWSVSTNTDTQYF.

This clone is medium-sized by share. The chain is built from TRBV4-1 and TRBJ1-5; TRBD1 aligns across 10 bases. V was pared by 2 bases and J by 6 bases, with 13 bases of the junction left unmatched. The germline V gene encodes CDR1 MGHRA and CDR2 YSYEKL. CDR3 length: 18 amino acids. The CDR3 here is CASSQTPPGTGVSQPQHF. The DNA of the CDR3 is TGCGCCAGCAGCCAAACACCCCCCGGGACAGGGGTATCTCAGCCCCAGCATTTT.